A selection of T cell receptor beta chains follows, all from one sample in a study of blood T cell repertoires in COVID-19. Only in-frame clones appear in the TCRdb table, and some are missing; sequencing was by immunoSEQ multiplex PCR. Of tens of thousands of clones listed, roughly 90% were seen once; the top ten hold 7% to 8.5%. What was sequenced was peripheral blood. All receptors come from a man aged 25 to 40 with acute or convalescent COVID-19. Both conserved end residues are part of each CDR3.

CASSDSAGTDTQYF TRBJ2-3 TRBV6-4
CASSHSSQGVTDTQYF TRBJ2-3 TRBV4-3
CASTPGTIRETQYF TRBJ2-5 TRBV7-9
CASSLQGYSNQPQHF TRBJ1-5 TRBV5-8
CASSYSSYNEQFF TRBJ2-1 TRBV6-2/TRBV6-3
CASSQERNTGELFF TRBJ2-2 TRBV3-1/TRBV3-2
CASSLSGGEQYF TRBJ2-7 TRBV7-2
CASSLGGTGRNEQYF TRBJ2-7 TRBV7-9
CASSLSRVAGFTDTQYF TRBJ2-3 TRBV3-1/TRBV3-2
CASSSFTENYGYTF TRBJ1-2 TRBV5-4
CASRVGGRGDEQFF TRBJ2-1 TRBV19
CASSFTGGYEQYF TRBJ2-7 TRBV11-2
CATGLAGARGSYNEQFF TRBJ2-1 TRBV24-1
CASSFIAGVSNEQFF TRBJ2-1 TRBV7-2
CASSRPTSGRTNTGELFF TRBJ2-2 TRBV5-6
CASRRSGADEQFF TRBJ2-1 TRBV3-1/TRBV3-2
CSVEDRGRGYTF TRBJ1-2 TRBV29-1
CTSSRGKPGWAGANVLTF TRBJ2-6 TRBV1
CASSQTPHEQYF TRBJ2-7 TRBV3-1/TRBV3-2
CASSPPTAGVYGARPEQYF TRBJ2-7 TRBV7-2